The text below deals with one T cell receptor beta chain. Its antigen is currently unknown. The sample is drawn from a study of Graves' ophthalmopathy and Graves' hyperthyroidism. Moderate-to-severe activity, CAS ≥3, NOSPECS ≥4 and a duration under 3 months were seen in donors with ophthalmopathy. A volume of 8 to 10 ml of fresh peripheral blood supplied the PBMCs. Study-wide results and caveats: A 13-signature model separated ophthalmopathy from stable hyperthyroidism, roughly 86% sensitivity, around 79% specificity. Blood repertoires reportedly contained most expanded thyroid clonotypes above 0.001 frequency.

Amplified TCR beta CDR3 regions were obtained using RNA transcripts as template. The authors performed first-round RT-PCR with HTBI primers and then a second-round multiplex PCR. TCRdb re-analysed the multiplex PCR reads in MiXCR, keeping a single row per CDR3 protein. The table records 660,000 or so distinct CDR3 sequences, under 50% of them present only once. The CDR3 runs 16 residues. CDR1 is SGDLS and CDR2 is YYNGEE in the germline V gene. Trimming took off 3 bases at V and 0 bases at J, with 13 bases between the two ends. The V gene is TRBV9, the J gene TRBJ2-1; D is ambiguous. The sample comprised peripheral blood. This sequence was found in an adult man with Graves' ophthalmopathy. As DNA, the CDR3 is TGTGCCAGCAGCGACCTTGCGGAGAGCTCCTACAATGAGCAGTTCTTC. Its protein product is CASSDLAESSYNEQFF.